This T cell receptor beta chain was sequenced in a study of shared T cell receptors in the human thymus. With V trimmed by 5 bases and J by 1 base, 6 bases remained unmatched. Per germline, CDR1 SGHTA and CDR2 FQGTGA. The length of the CDR3 is 15 residues. Assay: immunoSEQ multiplex PCR; the TCRdb copy retains only in-frame clones and omits some. The repertoire includes over 450,000 clones, more than 75% of them detected once, and about 0.012% sits in the top ten. These data were also reused for a study on human thymus T cells. That publication notes: Having corrective surgery for congenital heart defects, healthy Finnish infants were the ones who donated. The source of the thymus tissue was resections taken during corrective heart surgery. Thymic and blood repertoires appeared to display a bias in their usage of V and J genes. Related research has reported that thymic repertoires overlap highly among unrelated individuals.

The sequence derives from a boy younger than two with a congenital heart defect. Sequenced sample: thymocytes. The rearrangement joins TRBV7-3 to TRBJ2-7; 9 bases map to TRBD1. The CDR3 nucleotides are TGTGCCAGCAGCACAACAGGGGGCCCATCCTACGAGCAGTACTTC. Protein sequence: CASSTTGGPSYEQYF.